This is a list of T cell receptor beta chains from one sample in a study of cytomegalovirus exposure and HLA in healthy donors. Data came from immunoSEQ multiplex PCR; TCRdb stores just in-frame clones and leaves some out. Among roughly 90,000 clones listed, around three quarters were seen once. Sequenced input: PBMCs. These receptors were obtained from a man aged 30-40 years in good health and CMV-seronegative. CDR3s include the opening cysteine and the closing phenylalanine or tryptophan. D genes are given only for firm matches. Clone size is shown for a subset of rows, as once, few, many or a class of expanded clone.

TRBV6-5,NA,NA,TRBJ2-7,14,CASRAGTQVYEQYF,TGTGCCAGCAGGGCCGGGACACAAGTCTACGAGCAGTACTTC
TRBV5-4,NA,NA,TRBJ2-3,15,CASSVQGQSTDTQYF,TGTGCCAGCAGCGTACAGGGCCAGAGCACAGATACGCAGTATTTT
TRBV7-8,NA,NA,TRBJ2-7,14,CASSLDRTAYEQYF,TGTGCCAGCAGCCTCGACAGGACAGCCTACGAGCAGTACTTC
TRBV29-1,TRBD1,NA,TRBJ2-2,13,CSVGQGSTGELFF,TGCAGCGTAGGACAGGGAAGCACCGGGGAGCTGTTTTTT
TRBV6-5,NA,NA,TRBJ1-6,14,CASSPDGGSSPLHF,TGTGCCAGCAGTCCGGACGGAGGGAGTTCACCCCTCCACTTT
TRBV5-1,NA,NA,TRBJ1-1,13,CASCLAGDTEAFF,TGCGCCAGCTGCCTTGCGGGGGACACTGAAGCTTTCTTT
TRBV2,NA,NA,TRBJ1-5,13,CASSVRGDQPQHF,TGTGCCAGCAGTGTTCGGGGGGATCAGCCCCAGCATTTT
TRBV5-4,TRBD1,NA,TRBJ2-5,14,CASSRDRVYETQYF,TGTGCCAGCAGCCGGGACAGGGTTTATGAGACCCAGTACTTC
TRBV19,TRBD1,NA,TRBJ1-1,13,CASRGRGSTEAFF,TGTGCCAGTAGAGGCAGGGGGAGCACTGAAGCTTTCTTT
TRBV7-2,TRBD2,NA,TRBJ2-3,15,CASSRVAGVTDTQYF,TGTGCCAGCAGCCGAGTAGCGGGGGTTACAGATACGCAGTATTTT
TRBV18,NA,NA,TRBJ1-5,13,CASSPDKNQPQHF,TGTGCCAGCTCACCCGACAAGAATCAGCCCCAGCATTTT
TRBV13,TRBD1,NA,TRBJ1-1,14,CASSPGQGNTEAFF,TGTGCCAGCAGCCCCGGACAGGGGAACACTGAAGCTTTCTTT
TRBV7-8,NA,NA,TRBJ2-1,18,CASSPTLRDSQFYNEQFF,TGTGCCAGCAGCCCCACCTTGCGGGACAGCCAGTTCTACAATGAGCAGTTCTTC
TRBV9,TRBD2,NA,TRBJ2-7,17,CASSVAPGLAGAPEQYF,TGTGCCAGCAGCGTAGCTCCGGGACTAGCGGGAGCCCCCGAGCAGTACTTC
TRBV9,TRBD2,few,TRBJ2-7,17,CASSAGTSGRSSYEQYF,TGTGCCAGCAGCGCGGGGACTAGCGGGAGGTCCTCCTACGAGCAGTACTTC
TRBV9,NA,NA,TRBJ1-4,15,CASSPRRARGEKLFF,TGTGCCAGCAGCCCCCGGAGGGCGCGTGGTGAAAAACTGTTTTTT
TRBV4-1,NA,NA,TRBJ1-2,17,CASSQVTGNLANYGYTF,TGCGCCAGCAGCCAAGTTACGGGGAACCTAGCTAACTATGGCTACACCTTC
TRBV2,NA,NA,TRBJ1-4,13,CASSDGREAELFF,TGTGCCAGCAGTGATGGCAGGGAGGCGGAACTGTTTTTT
TRBV5-1,TRBD1,NA,TRBJ2-2,18,CASSGPGTGGEKTGELFF,TGCGCCAGCAGCGGTCCCGGGACAGGGGGCGAAAAGACCGGGGAGCTGTTTTTT
TRBV29-1,TRBD1,NA,TRBJ2-2,14,CSVQTGGASGELFF,TGCAGCGTCCAGACAGGGGGCGCATCCGGGGAGCTGTTTTTT
TRBV15,NA,NA,TRBJ2-1,11,CATSRGQAEFF,TGTGCCACCAGCAGAGGTCAAGCGGAGTTCTTC
TRBV5-4,NA,few,TRBJ2-2,16,CASSLAWKAGTGELFF,TGTGCCAGCAGCTTGGCTTGGAAAGCAGGCACCGGGGAGCTGTTTTTT
TRBV7-2,NA,NA,TRBJ1-1,14,CASSLAQINTEAFF,TGTGCCAGCAGCTTAGCTCAGATCAATACTGAAGCTTTCTTT
TRBV9,NA,NA,TRBJ2-2,14,CASSLRRVTGELFF,TGTGCCAGCAGCCTCAGACGGGTTACCGGGGAGCTGTTTTTT
TRBV12-5,NA,NA,TRBJ2-1,14,CASGRFSRFNEQFF,TGTGCTAGTGGGCGGTTCTCGAGGTTCAATGAGCAGTTCTTC
TRBV9,NA,NA,TRBJ2-1,13,CASSGTMMNEQFF,TGTGCCAGCAGCGGTACAATGATGAATGAGCAGTTCTTC
TRBV15,NA,NA,TRBJ2-1,11,CATSRAGEQFF,TGTGCCACCAGCAGAGCGGGTGAGCAGTTCTTC